This is a list of T cell receptor beta chains from one sample in a study of blood T cell repertoires in COVID-19. Profiled with immunoSEQ multiplex PCR; TCRdb holds only in-frame clones, not every one. This sample yields 65,000 to 80,000 clones, of which approximately 90% are seen a single time; approximately 5.3% belongs to the top ten. The specimen sequenced was peripheral blood. The receptors come from a human donor in a cohort sampled during active COVID-19. Both conserved end residues are part of each CDR3. Fields, in order: J gene, V gene, D gene, clone size, CDR3 DNA, CDR3 protein. The D gene is left open where the match is weak. A clone size is listed for some rows: how often the clone was seen (once, few, many), or a class if it is expanded.

J gene: TRBJ1-6; V gene: TRBV29-1; D gene: TRBD1; clone size: -; CDR3 DNA: TGCAGCCCAGGTGGGGACAGGAAAAGACGCTCACCCCTCCACTTT; CDR3 protein: CSPGGDRKRRSPLHF
J gene: TRBJ2-7; V gene: TRBV6-1; D gene: -; clone size: -; CDR3 DNA: TGTGCCAGCAGTGAGTGGATTACAGGGCGGTACGAGCAGTACTTC; CDR3 protein: CASSEWITGRYEQYF
J gene: TRBJ2-3; V gene: TRBV6-5; D gene: TRBD2; clone size: -; CDR3 DNA: TGTGCCAGCAGGCAACTAGCGGGGGGCACAGATACGCAGTATTTT; CDR3 protein: CASRQLAGGTDTQYF
J gene: TRBJ2-3; V gene: TRBV6-2/TRBV6-3; D gene: TRBD2; clone size: once; CDR3 DNA: TGTGCCAGCAGTTACGCGGGGGGACACACAGATACGCAGTATTTT; CDR3 protein: CASSYAGGHTDTQYF
J gene: TRBJ2-2; V gene: TRBV3-1/TRBV3-2; D gene: -; clone size: -; CDR3 DNA: TGTGCCAGCAGCCAAGAATCGCGGGTCGGGGAGCTGTTTTTT; CDR3 protein: CASSQESRVGELFF
J gene: TRBJ1-2; V gene: TRBV6-1; D gene: -; clone size: few; CDR3 DNA: TGTGCCAGCAGTGAAGATCCTGCCAGTCCTAACTATGGCTACACCTTC; CDR3 protein: CASSEDPASPNYGYTF
J gene: TRBJ1-3; V gene: TRBV10-3; D gene: -; clone size: -; CDR3 DNA: TGTGCCATCAGTGGTAGCAGATCTGGAAACACCATATATTTT; CDR3 protein: CAISGSRSGNTIYF
J gene: TRBJ2-7; V gene: TRBV5-6; D gene: -; clone size: -; CDR3 DNA: TGTGCCAGCAGCAGGAGCCTAGTACGAGGGCAGTACTTC; CDR3 protein: CASSRSLVRGQYF
J gene: TRBJ2-7; V gene: TRBV10-3; D gene: TRBD2; clone size: -; CDR3 DNA: TGTGCCACCCGGACTAGCGGGGGAACCTACGAGCAGTACTTC; CDR3 protein: CATRTSGGTYEQYF
J gene: TRBJ2-2; V gene: TRBV7-3; D gene: -; clone size: once; CDR3 DNA: TGTGCCAGCAGTACAGCTTTGTACACCGGGGAGCTGTTTTTT; CDR3 protein: CASSTALYTGELFF
J gene: TRBJ2-3; V gene: TRBV7-2; D gene: TRBD2; clone size: -; CDR3 DNA: TGTGCCAGCAGCACCCGCCCTGGGCGGGGGGCTACTAGCACAGATACGCAGTATTTT; CDR3 protein: CASSTRPGRGATSTDTQYF
J gene: TRBJ2-1; V gene: TRBV12-3/TRBV12-4; D gene: TRBD2; clone size: -; CDR3 DNA: TGTGCCAGCAACAGCGGGGGGCCGAATGAGCAGTTCTTC; CDR3 protein: CASNSGGPNEQFF
J gene: TRBJ2-5; V gene: TRBV29-1; D gene: TRBD1; clone size: -; CDR3 DNA: TGCAGCGTCGCAGGGACAGAAAGACAAGAGACCCAGTACTTC; CDR3 protein: CSVAGTERQETQYF
J gene: TRBJ1-2; V gene: TRBV5-4; D gene: -; clone size: few; CDR3 DNA: TGTGCCAGCAGCTTGTGGTCGGGAGTGAACTATGGCTACACCTTC; CDR3 protein: CASSLWSGVNYGYTF
J gene: TRBJ1-2; V gene: TRBV18; D gene: -; clone size: -; CDR3 DNA: TGTGCCAGCTCCCAAGGACAGATTTCTAACTATGGCTACACCTTC; CDR3 protein: CASSQGQISNYGYTF
J gene: TRBJ2-5; V gene: TRBV11-3; D gene: -; clone size: -; CDR3 DNA: TGTGCCAGCAGCTTACCAGGGGCGTCGGAGACCCAGTACTTC; CDR3 protein: CASSLPGASETQYF
J gene: TRBJ2-5; V gene: TRBV13; D gene: -; clone size: -; CDR3 DNA: TGTGCCAGCAGCTTAGCAGTCAGGGGATCGGAGACCCAGTACTTC; CDR3 protein: CASSLAVRGSETQYF
J gene: TRBJ2-4; V gene: TRBV7-3; D gene: TRBD2; clone size: -; CDR3 DNA: TGTGCCAGCAGCCTAGCGGGGGGGCTGGACATTCAGTACTTC; CDR3 protein: CASSLAGGLDIQYF
J gene: TRBJ1-5; V gene: TRBV7-8; D gene: -; clone size: -; CDR3 DNA: TGTGCCAGCAGCTCCGCCGGGGGGGTTAGCAATCAGCCCCAGCATTTT; CDR3 protein: CASSSAGGVSNQPQHF
J gene: TRBJ2-3; V gene: TRBV7-8; D gene: TRBD2; clone size: -; CDR3 DNA: TGTGCCAGCAGCCCCCCTAGCGGGGGGCTTTCTAGCACAGATACGCAGTATTTT; CDR3 protein: CASSPPSGGLSSTDTQYF
J gene: TRBJ1-2; V gene: TRBV7-2; D gene: -; clone size: -; CDR3 DNA: TGTGCCAGCAGCCCGAACCCTAACGGGTATGGCTACACCTTC; CDR3 protein: CASSPNPNGYGYTF
J gene: TRBJ2-1; V gene: TRBV6-2/TRBV6-3; D gene: TRBD2; clone size: -; CDR3 DNA: TGTGCCAGCAGTTACTCGCCGGGACTAGAGAGCAATGAGCAGTTCTTC; CDR3 protein: CASSYSPGLESNEQFF
J gene: TRBJ2-1; V gene: TRBV7-2; D gene: -; clone size: -; CDR3 DNA: TGTGCCAGCAGTCCCCGGGGTGGCGGGCCAACGGGTGAGCAGTTCTTC; CDR3 protein: CASSPRGGGPTGEQFF
J gene: TRBJ1-2; V gene: TRBV30; D gene: -; clone size: -; CDR3 DNA: TGTGCCTGGAGTTCGACTGGTGCTAGGGGTGGCTACACCTTC; CDR3 protein: CAWSSTGARGGYTF
J gene: TRBJ2-2; V gene: TRBV5-1; D gene: TRBD2; clone size: -; CDR3 DNA: TGCGCCAGCAGACCTAGCGGGGGGGCGAACACCGGGGAGCTGTTTTTT; CDR3 protein: CASRPSGGANTGELFF
J gene: TRBJ2-7; V gene: TRBV10-1; D gene: TRBD2; clone size: -; CDR3 DNA: TGCGCCAGCACGGGTTGGGGGGGATCCTACGAGCAGTACTTC; CDR3 protein: CASTGWGGSYEQYF
J gene: TRBJ2-4; V gene: TRBV7-2; D gene: TRBD1; clone size: once; CDR3 DNA: TGTGCCAGCAGCTTAGCACAGGGGGTGTTCGACATTCAGTACTTC; CDR3 protein: CASSLAQGVFDIQYF
J gene: TRBJ1-1; V gene: TRBV7-8; D gene: -; clone size: -; CDR3 DNA: TGTGCCAGCAGCCTAAGGGGGTCAACTGAAGCTTTCTTT; CDR3 protein: CASSLRGSTEAFF